This TCR beta chain came from a study of blood T cell repertoires in COVID-19. In the study overall: The United States, Italy and Spain were the sources of the acute and convalescent COVID-19 samples. T cells, B-cell-depleted T cells, or PBMCs provided the cDNA or gDNA that served as material.

Germline values: CDR1 SGHTA, CDR2 FQGTGA. CDR3 size: 15 residues. Trimming cost V 0 bases and J 5 bases; bases outside gene matches: 5. Methods used by the authors: How many nucleated cells were present was estimated from reference gene primer amplification. Libraries were prepared by immunoSEQ multiplex PCR; TCRdb keeps only in-frame clonotypes and omits some of them. That table gives V, J and clone size, and the DNA gave D and trimming. The repertoire holds roughly 72,000 clones, roughly 88% seen once, with roughly 45% in the top ten. This clone was picked up one time. The receptor was derived from a human donor in a cohort sampled during active COVID-19. V and J are TRBV7-3 and TRBJ2-3; TRBD1 agrees at 7 bases. The specimen was peripheral blood. The chain's CDR3 is CASSLTGGDLDTQYF. CDR3 DNA sequence: TGTGCCAGCAGCTTAACAGGGGGCGACCTAGATACGCAGTATTTT.